These 14 T cell receptor beta chains came from one sample sequenced in a study of shared clonotypes between healthy human individuals. Sequencing used immunoSEQ multiplex PCR; TCRdb keeps in-frame clones, though not all of them. Of about a million clones listed, approximately 75% are singletons. The sequencing input was memory CD4+ T cells from PBMCs. Subset denoted: CD45RA-negative fraction. All receptors derive from a man between 18 and 29 years old in good health. Some clones in this sample may be carry-over from other donors' samples.

The chain uses TRBV10-3 and TRBJ2-2; 7 bases align to TRBD1. Trimming at V came to 9 bases and at J to 4 bases, leaving 2 bases not matched to a gene. In germline, CDR1 is ENHRY, CDR2 SYGVKD. This CDR3 is 12 amino acids long. In DNA form, the CDR3 reads TGTGCCATGCAGGGGGTCACCGGGGAGCTGTTTTTT. The encoded protein is CAMQGVTGELFF.

The chain combines TRBV6-1 with TRBJ2-1; D ambiguous. The V end lost 8 bases, the J end lost 8 bases, and 13 bases lay between the germline ends. The CDR3 extends over 12 amino acids. The germline V gene has CDR1 MNHNS and CDR2 SASEGT. This CDR3 reads CASARKGYEQFF. CDR3 DNA: TGTGCCAGCGCACGAAAGGGTTATGAGCAGTTCTTC.

The chain joins TRBV4-2 to TRBJ2-5; D is possibly TRBD2 (5 bases). V lost 5 bases and J 5 bases, leaving 9 bases between the germline ends. CDR3 size: 12 residues. Germline V gives CDR1 LGHNA, CDR2 YNFKEQ. CDR3 region: CASSLAIETQYF. CDR3 nucleotide sequence: TGTGCCAGCAGCTTAGCGATCGAGACCCAGTACTTC.

The chain couples TRBV5-4 to TRBJ2-1; D gene ambiguous. V lost 5 bases and J lost 9, with 15 bases in between. From germline, CDR1 is SGHNT and CDR2 YYREEE (reference sequence). CDR3 length: 13 residues. The CDR3 spells CASSFISRSEQFF. The CDR3 DNA follows: TGTGCCAGCAGTTTCATCTCTAGGAGTGAGCAGTTCTTC. Combining the CDR3 with reference TRBV5-4 and TRBJ2-1 gives the whole variable domain ETGVTQSPTHLIKTRGQQVTLRCSSQSGHNTVSWYQQALGQGPQFIFQYYREEENGRGNFPPRFSGLQFPNYSSELNVNALELDDSALYLCASSFISRSEQFFGPGTRLTVL.

This chain uses TRBV25-1 with TRBJ1-4, with 8 bases lining up with TRBD1. This CDR3 has 15 residues. The trim removed 3 bases at V and 5 bases at J, leaving 5 bases unmatched. The germline V gene encodes CDR1 MGHDK and CDR2 SYGVNS. The DNA for the CDR3 is TGTGCCAGCAGTGACAACAGGGGGTTAAATGAAAAACTGTTTTTT. This codes for CASSDNRGLNEKLFF.

The chain has TRBV5-8 and TRBJ2-7; D tentatively reads TRBD1 or TRBD2 (6 bases each). The germline V gene has CDR1 SGHTS and CDR2 YDEGEE. The CDR3 consists of 17 residues. The V and J ends lost 4 bases and 0 bases respectively, with 20 bases between them. The CDR3 coding sequence is TGTGCCAGCAGCCCCCTAAGCCCGACGGGGGCCTCCTACGAGCAGTACTTC. This translates into CASSPLSPTGASYEQYF.

This clone was detected only once. At one boundary the junction diverges from the germline segment, which might be a read error. The chain employs TRBV29-1 and TRBJ2-3; perhaps TRBD1 as D (5 bases). Germline CDR1 and CDR2: SQVTM and ANQGSEA. The CDR3 is 13 residues long. The CDR3 DNA reads TGCAGCTTTGAATCAGGGTTCACAGATACGCAGTATTTT. Its protein is CSFESGFTDTQYF.

The rearrangement uses TRBV5-4 and TRBJ1-2; 10 bases align to TRBD1. This CDR3 has 16 amino acids. The junction had 8 bases not matched to a gene; V was cut back by 2 bases and J by 4 bases. Germline lookup yields CDR1 SGHNT and CDR2 YYREEE (reference sequence). CDR3 loop: CASSFEMGQGSYGYTF. The CDR3 DNA reads as TGTGCCAGCAGCTTCGAGATGGGACAGGGGAGCTATGGCTACACCTTC. Full variable domain (rest looked up from reference TRBV5-4 and TRBJ1-2): ETGVTQSPTHLIKTRGQQVTLRCSSQSGHNTVSWYQQALGQGPQFIFQYYREEENGRGNFPPRFSGLQFPNYSSELNVNALELDDSALYLCASSFEMGQGSYGYTFGSGTRLTVV.

In its sample, this clone was seen a few times. This chain uses TRBV19 with TRBJ2-1; 7 bases map to TRBD2. V gave up 7 bases and J gave up 11 bases; unmatched junction bases: 5. CDR1 is LNHDA and CDR2 is SQIVND in the germline V gene (reference sequence). There are 11 residues in the CDR3. The DNA of the CDR3 is TGTGCCAGTATCGGGGGGAGGCAGCAGTTCTTC. The encoded protein is CASIGGRQQFF.

Points on this clone: This sample includes further DNA sequences coding for the same CDR3. CDR3 in amino acids: CASSLGVKNTEAFF. CDR3 nucleotide sequence: TGTGCCAGCAGCTTGGGGGTAAAAAACACTGAAGCTTTCTTT. The rearrangement uses TRBV11-1 and TRBJ1-1; D may be TRBD1 (5 bases). V gave up 3 bases and J gave up 2 bases, with 10 bases separating them. Germline V CDR1 and CDR2: SGHAT, FQDESV (reference sequence). The CDR3 runs to 14 residues.

This clone was counted once. The same CDR3 is also encoded by other DNA sequences in this sample. The chain employs TRBV18 and TRBJ1-1, with D tentatively TRBD1 (6 bases). Germline V gene data show CDR1 as KGHSH and CDR2 as LQKENI. The CDR3 has 15 residues. V lost 0 bases and J lost 2, with 10 bases in between. The CDR3 is CASSPPSGANTEAFF. The CDR3 nucleotides read TGTGCCAGCTCACCACCGTCAGGGGCAAACACTGAAGCTTTCTTT. Combining the CDR3 with reference TRBV18 and TRBJ1-1 gives the whole variable domain NAGVMQNPRHLVRRRGQEARLRCSPMKGHSHVYWYRQLPEEGLKFMVYLQKENIIDESGMPKERFSAEFPKEGPSILRIQQVVRGDSAAYFCASSPPSGANTEAFFGQGTRLTVV.

The chain joins TRBV7-9 to TRBJ2-1; 9 nucleotides align to TRBD2. The V gene's germline CDR1 is SEHNR and CDR2 FQNEAQ (reference sequence). The J segment lost 9 bases and the V segment lost 1 base, leaving 13 bases of the junction unmatched. The CDR3 runs to 17 residues. DNA for the CDR3: TGTGCCAGCAGCTTAGTTGCTTGGGTAGCGGGAGATCTTGAGCAGTTCTTC. Its protein is CASSLVAWVAGDLEQFF.

The V and J genes are TRBV5-1 and TRBJ1-1; a possible D gene is TRBD1 (6 bases). The CDR3 length is 15 residues. Trimming stripped 4 bases from V and 1 base from J, with 14 bases between. Looked up from germline, CDR1 is SGHRS and CDR2 is YFSETQ. The CDR3 is CASSPQGPRNTEAFF. The DNA of the CDR3 is TGCGCCAGCAGCCCGCAGGGGCCCCGGAACACTGAAGCTTTCTTT. Full variable domain (missing parts from reference TRBV5-1 and TRBJ1-1): KAGVTQTPRYLIKTRGQQVTLSCSPISGHRSVSWYQQTPGQGLQFLFEYFSETQRNKGNFPGRFSGRQFSNSRSEMNVSTLELGDSALYLCASSPQGPRNTEAFFGQGTRLTVV.

With regard to this clone: Other DNA sequences of this sample code for an identical CDR3. The gene calls are TRBV28 and TRBJ1-2; D not certain. This CDR3 region has 13 residues. Trimming took off 6 bases at V and 5 bases at J, with 13 bases between the two ends. CDR1 and CDR2 (germline): MDHEN, SYDVKM. CDR3 residues: CASSPLLAYGYTF. In DNA form, the CDR3 reads TGTGCCAGCAGCCCCCTTTTAGCGTATGGCTACACCTTC.